This T cell receptor (beta chain) derives from a study of cytomegalovirus exposure and HLA in healthy donors. Study results and limitations: Investigators reported 164 TCR beta chains as tied to cytomegalovirus.

Profiling relied on immunoSEQ multiplex PCR, and the TCRdb table lists in-frame clones only, not all of them. The table shows 150,000 to 170,000 clones, with 86% occurring only once. Worth noting for this clone: Antigen specificity is unknown.

The receptor was derived from a man between 18 and 35 years old in good health and CMV-seropositive. The sequenced sample consisted of PBMCs.

The CDR3 reads CASTLVPGKEDTQYF. The CDR3 nucleotides read TGCGCCAGCACCCTCGTACCGGGAAAGGAGGATACGCAGTATTTT. V and J are TRBV5-1 and TRBJ2-3, with D maybe TRBD2 (5 bases). The V and J ends lost 6 bases and 6 bases respectively, with 20 bases between them. The CDR3 covers 15 residues. Germline V CDR1 and CDR2: SGHRS, YFSETQ.